A single sample is the source of the 27 T cell receptor beta chains below, sequenced in a study of T-cell reconstitution after alpha-beta-depleted transplantation in children. The library targeted TCRbeta and was prepared with unique molecular identifiers. TCRdb reprocessed the PCR reads with MiXCR, giving one entry per CDR3 protein. The sample gives a few hundred thousand distinct CDR3 sequences, around 9.1% of which show up once; about 8% is in the top ten. The material sequenced was PBMCs, taken before TCRalphabeta/CD19-depleted stem cell transplant. These receptors all stem from a boy under two years old with acute myeloid leukemia, due to receive a stem cell transplant.

The sample holds a few counts of this clonotype. This sequence joins TRBV12-3 or TRBV12-4 and TRBJ2-3, with unresolved D. With 11 bases removed from V and 3 bases from J, the gap between germline ends came to 9 bases. The length of the CDR3 is 11 residues. In DNA, the CDR3 is TGTGCCTCAAGGGAAACAGATACGCAGTATTTT. Translated: CASRETDTQYF.

This clonotype was recorded a few times. The gene calls are TRBV19 and TRBJ2-7; TRBD1 or TRBD2 may be the D gene (5 bases each). V was pared by 6 bases and J by 5 bases, with 17 bases between. CDR1 and CDR2 (germline): LNHDA, SQIVND (reference sequence). CDR3 length: 14 amino acids. The CDR3 spells CASSDSLEGHEQYF. Here the CDR3 DNA reads TGTGCCAGTAGCGACAGCCTAGAGGGCCACGAGCAGTACTTC.

This clonotype was detected many times. This chain links TRBV7-3 with TRBJ2-3, with D uncertain. Between the trimmed V and J ends, which lost 3 bases and 6 bases, there was a span of 16 bases. This CDR3 is 15 amino acids long. Germline values: CDR1 SGHTA, CDR2 FQGTGA. CDR3 sequence reads: CASSFGRHSHDTQYF. As DNA, the CDR3 is TGTGCCAGCAGCTTTGGTAGGCACAGTCATGATACGCAGTATTTT. Full variable domain (remainder filled in from reference TRBV7-3 and TRBJ2-3): GAGVSQTPSNKVTEKGKYVELRCDPISGHTALYWYRQSLGQGPEFLIYFQGTGAADDSGLPNDRFFAVRPEGSVSTLKIQRTERGDSAVYLCASSFGRHSHDTQYFGPGTRLTVL.

The table lists this clonotype with a few counts. The J gene is TRBJ2-3, the V gene TRBV11-2, with 11 bases that match TRBD2. The CDR3 has 16 amino acids. The ends lost 5 bases at V and 2 bases at J; junction bases unmatched: 6. CDR1 SGHAT and CDR2 FQNNGV come from the germline V gene. CDR3 loop: CASSHLAGGYTDTQYF. As DNA, the CDR3 is TGTGCCAGCAGCCACCTAGCGGGAGGCTACACAGATACGCAGTATTTT.

This clonotype has ten or more counts. This rearrangement joins TRBV5-1 to TRBJ2-7; 7 bases agree with TRBD1. The CDR3 has 14 amino acids. The V gene's germline CDR1 is SGHRS and CDR2 YFSETQ. The J segment lost 0 bases and the V segment lost 4 bases, leaving 4 bases of the junction unmatched. The CDR3 protein is CASSVRDSSYEQYF. The CDR3, as DNA: TGCGCCAGCAGCGTCCGGGACAGCTCCTACGAGCAGTACTTC.

This clonotype was observed at least ten times. The chain uses TRBV5-5 and TRBJ2-5; D perhaps matches TRBD1 (8 bases). Germline values: CDR1 SGHKS, CDR2 YYEKEE (reference sequence). The CDR3 has 15 amino acids. Trimming cost V 4 bases and J 5 bases, with 18 bases left between them. The CDR3, as DNA: TGTGCCAGCAGCGTAACAGGGGGGGGGCGGGAGACCCAGTACTTC. This gives the protein CASSVTGGGRETQYF. The whole variable domain, filled in from reference TRBV5-5 and TRBJ2-5, reads DAGVTQSPTHLIKTRGQQVTLRCSPISGHKSVSWYQQVLGQGPQFIFQYYEKEERGRGNFPDRFSARQFPNYSSELNVNALLLGDSALYLCASSVTGGGRETQYFGPGTRLLVL.

This clonotype was recorded many times. The chain uses TRBV9 and TRBJ2-7; 8 bases are a match to TRBD1. This CDR3 has 15 amino acids. CDR1 is SGDLS, CDR2 YYNGEE, per germline. The junction had 4 bases not matched to a gene; V was cut back by 0 bases and J by 2 bases. CDR3 region: CASSVVETGAYEQYF. CDR3 nucleotide sequence: TGTGCCAGCAGCGTAGTGGAGACAGGGGCCTACGAGCAGTACTTC. The variable domain in full, completed from reference TRBV9 and TRBJ2-7, reads DSGVTQTPKHLITATGQRVTLRCSPRSGDLSVYWYQQSLDQGLQFLIQYYNGEERAKGNILERFSAQQFPDLHSELNLSSLELGDSALYFCASSVVETGAYEQYFGPGTRLTVT.

Ten or more counts support this clonotype. The rearrangement uses TRBV28 and TRBJ1-5; 9 nucleotides align to TRBD1. The CDR3 covers 14 residues. CDR1 and CDR2 (germline): MDHEN, SYDVKM. With 5 bases clipped from V and 4 bases from J, the junction kept 3 bases outside the gene matches. CDR3 coding DNA: TGTGCCAGCAGTCGACAGGGGGTAAATCAGCCCCAGCATTTT. This gives the protein CASSRQGVNQPQHF.

This clonotype was recorded at least ten times. The chain recombines TRBV12-3 or TRBV12-4 with TRBJ1-1; D remains ambiguous. Trimming left V 6 bases short and J 1 base short, with 15 bases between. This CDR3 contains 15 residues. For the CDR3, the DNA is TGTGCCAGCAGCTTTGCCAAGTTAGGGAACACTGAAGCTTTCTTT. It encodes CASSFAKLGNTEAFF.

The CDR3 DNA reads as TGTGCCAGCACCATCCCTCCAGGGAGACACGAGCAGTACTTC. Encoded protein: CASTIPPGRHEQYF. The chain joins TRBV7-2 to TRBJ2-7; possibly TRBD1 or TRBD2 for D (5 bases each). The CDR3 contains 14 residues. CDR1 is SGHTA, CDR2 FQGNSA, per germline. Trimming left V 7 bases short and J 5 bases short, with 18 bases between. The variable domain in full, completed from reference TRBV7-2 and TRBJ2-7, reads GAGVSQSPSNKVTEKGKDVELRCDPISGHTALYWYRQSLGQGLEFLIYFQGNSAPDKSGLPSDRFSAERTGGSVSTLTIQRTQQEDSAVYLCASTIPPGRHEQYFGPGTRLTVT.

On this clonotype: This clone may be a read error of a much larger clone one base away. DNA for the CDR3: TGTGCCAGCAGTTTCAGGGCCAATCAGCCCCAGCATTTT. Its protein is CASSFRANQPQHF. V is TRBV12-3 or TRBV12-4 and J is TRBJ1-5; the D gene is possibly TRBD1 (5 bases). The CDR3 consists of 13 residues. Trimming took off 3 bases at V and 3 bases at J, with 6 bases between the two ends.

Ten or more counts support this clonotype. V gene TRBV12-3 or TRBV12-4 combines with J gene TRBJ2-2; tentatively, D is TRBD2 (6 bases). There are 16 residues in the CDR3. V was shortened by 0 bases and J by 5 bases, with 13 bases between the two germline ends. The CDR3 DNA follows: TGTGCCAGCAGTTTAGCGGGCGGGGCTAGTACCGGGGAGCTGTTTTTT. This encodes CASSLAGGASTGELFF.

This clonotype was observed many times. The chain carries TRBV4-3 and TRBJ2-1, with D perhaps assigned TRBD1 or TRBD2 (5 bases each). V was trimmed by 3 bases and J by 0 bases, leaving 12 bases between them. Germline V lookup: CDR1 LGHNA, CDR2 YSLEER. The CDR3 consists of 16 residues. The CDR3 region is CASSQARGSSYNEQFF. The CDR3 DNA sequence: TGCGCCAGCAGCCAGGCGAGGGGTAGCTCCTACAATGAGCAGTTCTTC.

This clonotype has only a few counts. The V gene is TRBV20-1, the J gene TRBJ2-3; possible D gene TRBD1, 5 bases. Trimming cost V 8 bases and J 0 bases, with 18 bases left between them. Germline V gives CDR1 DFQATT, CDR2 SNEGSKA (reference sequence). This CDR3 comprises 15 residues. This CDR3 is CSFFLGQGSTDTQYF. CDR3 sequence (DNA): TGCAGTTTTTTCCTCGGGCAGGGAAGCACAGATACGCAGTATTTT.

The sample holds many counts of this clonotype. The chain carries TRBV4-3 and TRBJ1-1; tentatively, D is TRBD1 (6 bases). Trimming shortened V by 0 bases and J by 0 bases, and 11 bases separated the two germline ends. CDR1 and CDR2 (germline): LGHNA, YSLEER. The CDR3 spans 16 residues. CDR3 sequence reads: CASSQDTGGLNTEAFF. As DNA, the CDR3 is TGCGCCAGCAGCCAAGATACTGGGGGCCTGAACACTGAAGCTTTCTTT.

Many counts were recorded for this clonotype. The chain employs TRBV10-3 and TRBJ2-4; TRBD1 matches at 8 bases. Germline assignment: CDR1 ENHRY and CDR2 SYGVKD. Trimming cost V 1 base and J 8 bases; bases outside gene matches: 7. This CDR3 comprises 15 residues. The CDR3 nucleotides read TGTGCCATCAGTGAGTTGGACAGGGAGCAAGACATTCAGTACTTC. Translating gives CAISELDREQDIQYF.

This clonotype was counted at least ten times. Here the CDR3 reads CASSFGAGVYNEQFF. DNA for the CDR3: TGTGCCAGCAGTTTTGGAGCGGGGGTCTACAATGAGCAGTTCTTC. This sequence joins TRBV6-5 and TRBJ2-1; 8 positions agree with TRBD2. Germline CDR1 reads MNHEY; CDR2 reads SVGAGI. The CDR3 loop spans 15 amino acids. The trim removed 4 bases at V and 3 bases at J, leaving 5 bases unmatched.

This clonotype was seen only a few times. The chain combines TRBV12-5 with TRBJ2-7, with D unresolved. The CDR3 is 16 residues long. Germline lookup yields CDR1 LGHNT and CDR2 FRNRAP. The V and J ends lost 0 bases and 0 bases respectively, with 12 bases between them. CDR3 nucleotide sequence: TGTGCTAGTGGTTTGGTTAGATGTCAGTACTCCTACGAGCAGTACTTC. Its protein product is CASGLVRCQYSYEQYF.

This clonotype showed up many times. This sequence joins TRBV10-3 and TRBJ2-3; D is uncertain. CDR3 length: 11 residues. Deletions cut 7 bases from V and 1 base from J, with 3 bases between. Germline assignment: CDR1 ENHRY and CDR2 SYGVKD. The CDR3 DNA reads as TGTGCCATCATGGGCACAGATACGCAGTATTTT. This codes for CAIMGTDTQYF.

The table lists this clonotype with many counts. V is TRBV18 and J is TRBJ2-5, with a possible D match to TRBD2 (6 bases). The V gene's germline CDR1 is KGHSH and CDR2 LQKENI. V lost 2 bases and J 4 bases, leaving 14 bases between the germline ends. This CDR3 region has 15 residues. The CDR3 loop is CASSPNSVEGETQYF. CDR3 DNA sequence: TGTGCCAGCTCACCAAACTCGGTGGAGGGAGAGACCCAGTACTTC.

This clonotype occurred many times. This chain uses TRBV12-3 or TRBV12-4 with TRBJ2-4; the match to TRBD1 covers 9 bases. This CDR3 has 14 residues. The V gene end was trimmed by 4 bases and the J gene end by 3 bases; junction bases not matched to a gene: 1. The CDR3 spells CASSSTGGKNIQYF. The CDR3 coding sequence is TGTGCCAGCAGTTCGACAGGGGGCAAAAACATTCAGTACTTC.

This clonotype came up a few times. Possible read error: a much larger clone is one base away. The rearrangement uses TRBV5-1 and TRBJ2-1, with TRBD1 matching over 8 bases. This CDR3 has 15 residues. V lost 0 bases, J lost 4 bases, and 3 bases stayed unmatched. Germline CDR1 is SGHRS and CDR2 is YFSETQ. The CDR3 loop reads CASSLEQGGYNEQFF. The CDR3 nucleotides read TGCGCCAGCAGCTTGGAACAGGGGGGTTACAATGAGCAGTTCTTC.

This clonotype showed up just a few times. This rearrangement joins TRBV12-3 or TRBV12-4 to TRBJ1-2, with D uncertain. The CDR3 is 14 amino acids. The V gene lost 6 bases and the J gene lost 4 bases, with 15 bases spanning the gap. The CDR3 is CASRLDGRPYGYTF. Here the CDR3 DNA reads TGTGCCAGCAGATTGGACGGCCGACCCTATGGCTACACCTTC.

This clonotype occurred many times. The gene calls are TRBV3-1 and TRBJ1-2; possibly TRBD1 for D (6 bases). The V and J ends lost 2 bases and 4 bases respectively, with 11 bases between them. CDR1 and CDR2 from the germline V gene are LGHDT and YNNKEL (reference sequence). The CDR3 contains 14 residues. CDR3 protein: CASSQQTGPYGYTF. For the CDR3, the DNA is TGTGCCAGCAGCCAACAGACAGGACCCTATGGCTACACCTTC.

CDR3 coding DNA: TGTGCCAGTGCCGGGACAGGGGTTTCTGGGAACACTGAAGCTTTCTTT. It codes for CASAGTGVSGNTEAFF. The chain couples TRBV19 to TRBJ1-1, with 10 bases lining up with TRBD1. The J segment lost 1 base and the V segment lost 8 bases, leaving 10 bases of the junction unmatched. CDR3 length: 16 amino acids. Germline values: CDR1 LNHDA, CDR2 SQIVND (reference sequence).

V is TRBV28 and J is TRBJ2-1; D might be TRBD2 (5 bases). V shed 6 bases and J shed 3 bases, with 12 bases lying between them. Per the germline V gene, CDR1 is MDHEN and CDR2 is SYDVKM. The CDR3 is 14 residues long. The DNA for the CDR3 is TGTGCCAGCAGCGGGGTCCCTTACTACAATGAGCAGTTCTTC. It encodes CASSGVPYYNEQFF. The full variable domain, completed using reference TRBV28 and TRBJ2-1, is DVKVTQSSRYLVKRTGEKVFLECVQDMDHENMFWYRQDPGLGLRLIYFSYDVKMKEKGDIPEGYSVSREKKERFSLILESASTNQTSMYLCASSGVPYYNEQFFGPGTRLTVL.

About this clonotype itself: A read error is possible here, since a much larger clone lies one base away. V usage is TRBV5-6 and J usage is TRBJ2-7; D gene unclear. The CDR3 spans 14 residues. Trimming stripped 2 bases from V and 0 bases from J, with 9 bases between. Germline CDR1 SGHDT, CDR2 YYEEEE. The CDR3 loop is CASSFMGSSYEQYF. The CDR3 DNA reads TGTGCCAGCAGCTTCATGGGCAGCTCCTACGAGCAGTACTTC.